The present T cell receptor (beta chain) was sequenced within a study of human T cells and chemical hapten exposure. Whole-study context: Alopecia areata, totalis or universalis was found in mostly female patients.

The time point was: patch test 1, 2 weeks after DPC sensitization. As for treatment: therapeutic diphenylcyclopropenone sensitization with weekly scalp DPC. Whole blood that had not been fractionated was the source of extracted total RNA. This clonotype occurred a few times. The antigen is unknown. Broader study findings: The number of TCRs over 1 in 1000 frequency stayed unchanged after DPC.

TCRdb re-analysed the RACE reads in MiXCR, keeping a single row per CDR3 protein. The sample lists around 120,000 distinct CDR3 sequences; about 12% were seen once. The CDR3 has 13 residues. Trimming cost V 8 bases and J 1 base, with 6 bases left between them. This rearrangement joins TRBV12-3 or TRBV12-4 to TRBJ2-6; D not resolved. The receptor was derived from a woman between 50 and 59 years old with alopecia areata. Some clones in this sample may be carry-over from other donors' samples. The sample in question was whole blood, obtained in connection with sensitization to the hapten diphenylcyclopropenone (DPC). The DNA for the CDR3 is TGTGCCAGCGGCTCGTCTGGGGCCAACGTCCTGACTTTC. The encoded protein is CASGSSGANVLTF.